This T cell receptor (delta chain) is from a study of γδ T cells in repeated Plasmodium falciparum infection. Overall study: Malian gammadelta TCRs were studied during no-transmission periods and across acute malaria episodes.

Only a few counts were recorded for this clone. The TCRdb protein comes from a much larger clone and disagrees with this DNA's translation at residue 15, likely due to a read error; the protein given here is derived from the DNA. TCRdb used CATT to re-call clones from the multiplex PCR reads. In the table there are roughly 93,000 delta-chain clones, roughly 1.4% of which are singletons. From germline, CDR1 is TSWWSYY and CDR2 QGS. The CDR3 totals 22 residues. V gave up 2 bases and J gave up 4 bases; unmatched junction bases: 28. Bulk repertoires came from Vgamma9/Vdelta2+ or Vdelta2-negative gammadelta T cells flow-sorted from PBMC.

The sequencing sample was made of gamma-delta T cells from blood. The TCR was taken from a pool of human donors (malaria-infected and uninfected, not separated). V gene TRDV1 combines with J gene TRDJ1, with 7 bases matching TRDD3. TCRdb supplies no J gene; here it was assigned by aligning the nucleotide sequence to germline. CDR3 nucleotides: TGTGCTCTTGGGGAAGGATCGGCCTACGTGTGCTGGGGGGGCCCTCGGGTCGATAAACTCATCTTT. Protein product: CALGEGSAYVCWGGPRVDKLIF.